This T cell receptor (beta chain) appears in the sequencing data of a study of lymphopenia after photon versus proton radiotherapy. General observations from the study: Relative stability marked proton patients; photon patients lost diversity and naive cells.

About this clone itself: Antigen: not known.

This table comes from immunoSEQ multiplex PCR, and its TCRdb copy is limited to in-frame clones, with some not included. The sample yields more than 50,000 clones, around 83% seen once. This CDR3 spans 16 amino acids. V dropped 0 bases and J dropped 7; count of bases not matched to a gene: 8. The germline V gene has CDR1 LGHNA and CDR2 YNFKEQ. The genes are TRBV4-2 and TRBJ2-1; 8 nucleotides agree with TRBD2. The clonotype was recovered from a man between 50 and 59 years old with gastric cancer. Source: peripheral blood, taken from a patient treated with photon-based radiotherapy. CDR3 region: CASSQDLAGGTNEQFF. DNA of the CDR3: TGTGCCAGCAGCCAAGATTTGGCGGGAGGTACAAATGAGCAGTTCTTC.